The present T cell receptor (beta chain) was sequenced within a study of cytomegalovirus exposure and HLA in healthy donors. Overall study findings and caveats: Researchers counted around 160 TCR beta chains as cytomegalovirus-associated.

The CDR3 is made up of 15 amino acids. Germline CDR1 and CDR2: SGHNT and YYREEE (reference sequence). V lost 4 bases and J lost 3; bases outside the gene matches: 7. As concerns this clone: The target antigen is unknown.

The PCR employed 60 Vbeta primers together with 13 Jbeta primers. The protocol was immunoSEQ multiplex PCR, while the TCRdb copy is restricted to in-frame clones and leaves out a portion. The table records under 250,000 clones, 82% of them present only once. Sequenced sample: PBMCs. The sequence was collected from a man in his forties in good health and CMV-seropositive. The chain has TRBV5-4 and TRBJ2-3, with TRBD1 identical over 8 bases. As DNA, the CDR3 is TGTGCCAGCAGCCCAGGGGGCGTCTGGACAGATACGCAGTATTTT. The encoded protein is CASSPGGVWTDTQYF. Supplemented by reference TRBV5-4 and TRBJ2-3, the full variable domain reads ETGVTQSPTHLIKTRGQQVTLRCSSQSGHNTVSWYQQALGQGPQFIFQYYREEENGRGNFPPRFSGLQFPNYSSELNVNALELDDSALYLCASSPGGVWTDTQYFGPGTRLTVL.